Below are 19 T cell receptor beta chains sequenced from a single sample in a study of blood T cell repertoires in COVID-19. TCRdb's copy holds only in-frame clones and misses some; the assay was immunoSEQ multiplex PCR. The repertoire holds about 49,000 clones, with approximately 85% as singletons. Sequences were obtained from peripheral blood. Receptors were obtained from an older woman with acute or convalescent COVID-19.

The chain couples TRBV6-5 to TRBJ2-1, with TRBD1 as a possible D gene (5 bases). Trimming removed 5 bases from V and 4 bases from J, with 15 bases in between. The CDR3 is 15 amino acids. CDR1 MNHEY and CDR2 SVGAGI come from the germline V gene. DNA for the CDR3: TGTGCCAGCAGTCTAAGCCCAGGGAAATACAATGAGCAGTTCTTC. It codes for CASSLSPGKYNEQFF.

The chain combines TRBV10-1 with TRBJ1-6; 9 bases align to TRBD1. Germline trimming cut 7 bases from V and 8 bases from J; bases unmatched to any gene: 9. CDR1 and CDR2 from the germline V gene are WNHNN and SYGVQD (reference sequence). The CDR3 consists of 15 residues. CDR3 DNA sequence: TGCGCCAGCACCGTTCCTACAGGGGGCCATTCACCCCTCCACTTT. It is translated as CASTVPTGGHSPLHF.

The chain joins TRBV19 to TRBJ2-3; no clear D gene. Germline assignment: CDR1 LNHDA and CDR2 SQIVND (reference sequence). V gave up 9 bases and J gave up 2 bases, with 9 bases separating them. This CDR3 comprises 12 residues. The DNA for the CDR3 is TGTGCCAGCAGAAGCGCCACAGATACGCAGTATTTT. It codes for CASRSATDTQYF.

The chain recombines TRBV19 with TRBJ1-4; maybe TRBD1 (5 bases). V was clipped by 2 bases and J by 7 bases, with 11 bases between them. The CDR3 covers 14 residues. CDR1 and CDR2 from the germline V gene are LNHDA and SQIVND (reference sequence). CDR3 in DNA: TGTGCCAGTAGTATACAGGGCCTGAGTGAAAAACTGTTTTTT. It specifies CASSIQGLSEKLFF.

The CDR3 reads CASSPDRENTEAFF. For the CDR3, the DNA is TGTGCCAGCAGCCCCGACAGGGAGAACACTGAAGCTTTCTTT. The V and J genes are TRBV3-1 (or the pseudogene TRBV3-2) and TRBJ1-1, with TRBD1 matching 7 bases. V shed 4 bases, J shed 1 base, and the junction held 3 bases outside the gene matches. The CDR3 loop spans 14 amino acids. CDR1 LGHDT and CDR2 YNNKEL come from the germline V gene (reference sequence).

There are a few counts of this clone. The CDR3 DNA follows: TGTGCCAGCAGTCAAACGACTGGACACGATACGCAGTATTTT. It encodes CASSQTTGHDTQYF. The chain is built from TRBV6-6 and TRBJ2-3; maybe TRBD1 (5 bases). The germline V and J ends were trimmed by 5 bases and 6 bases, with 15 bases remaining between them. CDR1 is MNHNY, CDR2 SVGAGI, per germline (reference sequence). There are 14 residues in the CDR3.

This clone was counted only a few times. The CDR3, as DNA: TGTGCCAGCAGCGTCAACCGGGGGATGAACACTGAAGCTTTCTTT. It encodes CASSVNRGMNTEAFF. The rearrangement links TRBV7-9 to TRBJ1-1; D possibly corresponds to TRBD1 (5 bases). This CDR3 is built from 15 residues. Germline CDR1 reads SEHNR; CDR2 reads FQNEAQ (reference sequence). V lost 5 bases and J 0 bases, leaving 13 bases between the germline ends.

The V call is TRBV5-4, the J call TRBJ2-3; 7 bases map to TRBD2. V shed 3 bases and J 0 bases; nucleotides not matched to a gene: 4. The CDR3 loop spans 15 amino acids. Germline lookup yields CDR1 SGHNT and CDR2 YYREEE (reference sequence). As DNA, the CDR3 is TGTGCCAGCAGCTCGGGGGGACTAAGCACAGATACGCAGTATTTT. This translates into CASSSGGLSTDTQYF.

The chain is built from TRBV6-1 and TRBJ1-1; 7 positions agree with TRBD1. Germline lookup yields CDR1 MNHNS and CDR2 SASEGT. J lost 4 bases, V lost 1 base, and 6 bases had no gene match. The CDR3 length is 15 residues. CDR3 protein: CASSEGRGQGTEAFF. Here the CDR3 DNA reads TGTGCCAGCAGTGAAGGAAGGGGGCAGGGCACTGAAGCTTTCTTT.

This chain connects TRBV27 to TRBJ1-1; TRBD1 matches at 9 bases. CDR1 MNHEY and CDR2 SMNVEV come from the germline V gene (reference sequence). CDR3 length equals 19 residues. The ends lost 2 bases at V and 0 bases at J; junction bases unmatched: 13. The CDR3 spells CASSLGRQGELRMNTEAFF. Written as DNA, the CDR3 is TGTGCCAGCAGTTTAGGACGACAGGGGGAGTTAAGGATGAACACTGAAGCTTTCTTT.

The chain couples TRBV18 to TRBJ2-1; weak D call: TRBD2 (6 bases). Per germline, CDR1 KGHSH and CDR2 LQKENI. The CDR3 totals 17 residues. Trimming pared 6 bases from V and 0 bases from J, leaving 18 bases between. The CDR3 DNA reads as TGTGCCAGCTCCTCTTTAGCGGCGCCAAGCTCCTACAATGAGCAGTTCTTC. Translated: CASSSLAAPSSYNEQFF.

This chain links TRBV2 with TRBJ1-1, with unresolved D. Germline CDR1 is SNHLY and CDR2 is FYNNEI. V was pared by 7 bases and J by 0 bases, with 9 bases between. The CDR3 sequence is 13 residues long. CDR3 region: CASNQMMNTEAFF. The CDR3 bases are TGTGCCAGCAACCAGATGATGAACACTGAAGCTTTCTTT.

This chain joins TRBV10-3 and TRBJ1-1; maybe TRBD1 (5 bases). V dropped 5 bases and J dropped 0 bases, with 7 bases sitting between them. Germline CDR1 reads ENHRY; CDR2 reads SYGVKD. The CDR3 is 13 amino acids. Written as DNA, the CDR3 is TGTGCCATCAGTCAGGGCATGAACACTGAAGCTTTCTTT. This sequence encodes CAISQGMNTEAFF.

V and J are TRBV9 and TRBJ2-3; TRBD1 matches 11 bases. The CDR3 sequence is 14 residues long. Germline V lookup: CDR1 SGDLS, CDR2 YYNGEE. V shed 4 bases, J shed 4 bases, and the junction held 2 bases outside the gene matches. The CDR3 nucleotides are TGTGCCAGCAGCCCGGGACAGGGGGCAGATACGCAGTATTTT. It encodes CASSPGQGADTQYF.

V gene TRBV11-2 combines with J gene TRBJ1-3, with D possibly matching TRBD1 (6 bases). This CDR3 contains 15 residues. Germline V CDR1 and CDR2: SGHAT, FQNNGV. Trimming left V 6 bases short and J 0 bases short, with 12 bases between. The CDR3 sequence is CASSRDRPSGNTIYF. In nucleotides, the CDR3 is TGTGCCAGCAGTCGAGACAGGCCCTCTGGAAACACCATATATTTT. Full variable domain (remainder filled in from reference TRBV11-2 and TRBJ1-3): EAGVAQSPRYKIIEKRQSVAFWCNPISGHATLYWYQQILGQGPKLLIQFQNNGVVDDSQLPKDRFSAERLKGVDSTLKIQPAKLEDSAVYLCASSRDRPSGNTIYFGEGSWLTVV.

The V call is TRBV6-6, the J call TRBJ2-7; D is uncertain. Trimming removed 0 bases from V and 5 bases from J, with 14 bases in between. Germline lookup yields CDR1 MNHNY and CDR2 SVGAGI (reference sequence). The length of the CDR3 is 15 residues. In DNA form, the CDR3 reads TGTGCCAGCAGTTACTCGTTCGGAGATCCCCACGAGCAGTACTTC. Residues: CASSYSFGDPHEQYF.

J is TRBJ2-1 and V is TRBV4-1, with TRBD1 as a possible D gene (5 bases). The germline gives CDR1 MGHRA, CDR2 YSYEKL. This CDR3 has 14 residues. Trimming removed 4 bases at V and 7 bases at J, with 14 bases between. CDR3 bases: TGCGCCAGCAGCCCACAGGTAGGGGATAATGAGCAGTTCTTC. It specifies CASSPQVGDNEQFF.

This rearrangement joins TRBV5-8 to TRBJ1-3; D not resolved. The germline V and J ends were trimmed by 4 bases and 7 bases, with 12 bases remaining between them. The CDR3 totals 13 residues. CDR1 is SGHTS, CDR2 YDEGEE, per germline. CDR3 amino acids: CASSVLSGNTIYF. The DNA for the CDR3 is TGTGCCAGCAGCGTATTGAGCGGGAACACCATATATTTT.

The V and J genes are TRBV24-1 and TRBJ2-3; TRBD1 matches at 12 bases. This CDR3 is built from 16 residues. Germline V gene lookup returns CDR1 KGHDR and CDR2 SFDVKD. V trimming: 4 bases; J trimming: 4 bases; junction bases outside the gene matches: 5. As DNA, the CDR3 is TGTGCCACCAGTGACACGGGACAGGGGGCCCCAGATACGCAGTATTTT. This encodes CATSDTGQGAPDTQYF.